This TCR beta chain appears in the sequencing data of a study of beta chain features in type 1 diabetes. Study-level background: No age, gender or cell yield differences were seen between patients and healthy donors. Regarding the study as a whole: Comparison showed that naive, central memory and Treg TCRB repertoires appeared more similar among patients than among healthy donors. Individuals with type 1 diabetes displayed fewer insertions and more deletions at VDJ junctions.

For this clone: The antigen is unknown.

Germline V CDR1 and CDR2: MGHRA, YSYEKL. V was pared by 3 bases and J by 4 bases, with 6 bases of the junction left unmatched. CDR3 length: 15 amino acids. CD45RO/CCR7/CD25/CD127/CD95/CD27 separated CD4+ naive, central memory, regulatory and stem cell-like memory cells by sorting. The entirety of the isolated RNA underwent reverse transcription, so expressed TCRB transcripts were sequenced. Data came from immunoSEQ multiplex PCR; TCRdb stores just in-frame clones and leaves some out. This sample has about 620,000 clones, with less than 20% found just once. Sequencing was carried out using naive CD4+ T cells from blood. The receptor was derived from a man aged 18-30 years in good health. The rearrangement links TRBV4-1 to TRBJ2-7, with 10 bases that match TRBD2. CDR3 residues: CASSQNLAGAYEQYF. CDR3 bases: TGCGCCAGCAGCCAGAACCTAGCGGGGGCATACGAGCAGTACTTC.